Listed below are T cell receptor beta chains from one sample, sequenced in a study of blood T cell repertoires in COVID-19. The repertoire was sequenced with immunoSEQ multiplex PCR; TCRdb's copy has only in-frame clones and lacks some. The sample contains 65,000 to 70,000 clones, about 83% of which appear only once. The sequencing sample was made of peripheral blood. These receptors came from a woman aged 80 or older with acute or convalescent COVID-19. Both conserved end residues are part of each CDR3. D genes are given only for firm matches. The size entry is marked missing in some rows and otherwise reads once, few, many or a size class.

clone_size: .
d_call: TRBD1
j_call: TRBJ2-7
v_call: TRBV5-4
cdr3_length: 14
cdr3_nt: TGTGCCAGCAGCTTGTCAGGGGGCTTTGACGAGCAGTACTTC
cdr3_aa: CASSLSGGFDEQYF

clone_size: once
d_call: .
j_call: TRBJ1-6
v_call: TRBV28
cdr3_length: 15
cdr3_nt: TGTGCCAGCAGTTTTGGAGGCGGATTGTGGTCACCCCTCCACTTT
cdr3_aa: CASSFGGGLWSPLHF

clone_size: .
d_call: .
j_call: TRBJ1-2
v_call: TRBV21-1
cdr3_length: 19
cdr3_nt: TGTGCCAGCAGCCCCTCCGGGGACAGGGGGTCCATAGCTAACTATGGCTACACCTTC
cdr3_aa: CASSPSGDRGSIANYGYTF

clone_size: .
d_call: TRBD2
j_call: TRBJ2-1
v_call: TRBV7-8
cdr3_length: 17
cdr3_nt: TGTGCCAGCAGCCTTTATTCGGGACTAGCGGGCTTGAATGAGCAGTTCTTC
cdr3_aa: CASSLYSGLAGLNEQFF

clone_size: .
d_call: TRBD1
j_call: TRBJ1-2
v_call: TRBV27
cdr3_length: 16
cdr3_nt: TGTGCCAGCAGTTCTAGCCTCTCTCAGGGGGGCTATGGCTACACCTTC
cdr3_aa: CASSSSLSQGGYGYTF

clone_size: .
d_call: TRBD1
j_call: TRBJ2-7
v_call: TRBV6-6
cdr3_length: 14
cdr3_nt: TGTGCCAGCAGTTATGGGACAGGCAGCGGGGAGCAGTACTTC
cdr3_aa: CASSYGTGSGEQYF

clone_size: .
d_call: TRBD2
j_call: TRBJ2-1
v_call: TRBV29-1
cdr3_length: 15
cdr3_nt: TGCAGCGTTGAATACCCCACTAGCGGGGTCAATGAGCAGTTCTTC
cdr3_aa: CSVEYPTSGVNEQFF

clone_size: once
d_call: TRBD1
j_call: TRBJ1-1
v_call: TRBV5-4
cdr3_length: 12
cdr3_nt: TGTGCCAGCAGCCGACAGGGCACTGAAGCTTTCTTT
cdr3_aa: CASSRQGTEAFF

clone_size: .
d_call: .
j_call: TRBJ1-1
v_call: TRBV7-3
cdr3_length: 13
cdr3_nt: TGTGCCAGCAGCTTAACGTTTGCAGGGGAAGCTTTCTTT
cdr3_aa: CASSLTFAGEAFF

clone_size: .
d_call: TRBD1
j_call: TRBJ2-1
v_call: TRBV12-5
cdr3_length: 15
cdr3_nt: TGTGCTAGTGGTTTGTCAGGGGGAGTCGTCAATGAGCAGTTCTTC
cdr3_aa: CASGLSGGVVNEQFF

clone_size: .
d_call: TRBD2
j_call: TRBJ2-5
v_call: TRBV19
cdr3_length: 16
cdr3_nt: TGTGCCAGTAGTAAACTAGCGGGGGGGCCGGTGGAGACCCAGTACTTC
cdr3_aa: CASSKLAGGPVETQYF

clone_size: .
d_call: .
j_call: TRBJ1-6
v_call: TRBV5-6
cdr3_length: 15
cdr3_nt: TGTGCCAGCAGCTTTGGGGCAGCAGATAATTCACCCCTCCACTTT
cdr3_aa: CASSFGAADNSPLHF

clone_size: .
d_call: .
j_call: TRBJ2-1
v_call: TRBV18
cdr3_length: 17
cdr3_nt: TGTGCCAGCTCACCGAAAGACGGAGGACCCAACTACAATGAGCAGTTCTTC
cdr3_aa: CASSPKDGGPNYNEQFF

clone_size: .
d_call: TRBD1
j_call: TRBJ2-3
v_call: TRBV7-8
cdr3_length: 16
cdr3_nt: TGTGCCAGCAGCATTATGGACAGGGGTCAAGCAGATACGCAGTATTTT
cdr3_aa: CASSIMDRGQADTQYF

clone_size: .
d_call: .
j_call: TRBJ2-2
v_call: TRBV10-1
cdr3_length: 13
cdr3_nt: TGCGCCAGCAGTGAGGCAGGAACCGGGGAGCTGTTTTTT
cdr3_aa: CASSEAGTGELFF

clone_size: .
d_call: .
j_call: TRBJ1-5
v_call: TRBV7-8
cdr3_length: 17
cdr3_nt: TGTGCCAGCAGTCAAGCCGGGACACAGTATAGCAATCAGCCCCAGCATTTT
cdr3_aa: CASSQAGTQYSNQPQHF

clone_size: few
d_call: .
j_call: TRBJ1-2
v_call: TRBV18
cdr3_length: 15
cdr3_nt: TGTGCCAGCTCACCACCGCTAAGACAGAGTAGTGGCTACACCTTC
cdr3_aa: CASSPPLRQSSGYTF

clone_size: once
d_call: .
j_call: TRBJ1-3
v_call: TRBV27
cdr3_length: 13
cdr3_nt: TGTGCCAGCAGAGGTTACGGAGGGAACACCATATATTTT
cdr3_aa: CASRGYGGNTIYF

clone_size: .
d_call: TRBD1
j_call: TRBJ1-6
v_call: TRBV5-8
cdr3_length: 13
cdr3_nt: TGTGCCAGCAGGGGACAGTCCTATTCACCCCTCCACTTT
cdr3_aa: CASRGQSYSPLHF

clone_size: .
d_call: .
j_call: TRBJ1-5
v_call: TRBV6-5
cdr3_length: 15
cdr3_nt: TGTGCCAGCAGTTACGGCGGGGGGCCGCATCAGCCCCAGCATTTT
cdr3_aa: CASSYGGGPHQPQHF

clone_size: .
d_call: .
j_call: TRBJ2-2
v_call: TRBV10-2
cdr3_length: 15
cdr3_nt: TGCGCCAGCAGTGTGAGTAGCGGGAACACCGGGGAGCTGTTTTTT
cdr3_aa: CASSVSSGNTGELFF

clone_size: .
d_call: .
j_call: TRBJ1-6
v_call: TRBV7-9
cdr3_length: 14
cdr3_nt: TGTGCCAGCAGCACCGGGGGGTGGAATTCACCCCTCCACTTT
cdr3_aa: CASSTGGWNSPLHF

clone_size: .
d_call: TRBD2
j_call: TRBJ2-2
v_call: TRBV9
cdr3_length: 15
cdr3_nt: TGTGCCAGCAGCGTACGGGGGGGGAACACCGGGGAGCTGTTTTTT
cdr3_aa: CASSVRGGNTGELFF

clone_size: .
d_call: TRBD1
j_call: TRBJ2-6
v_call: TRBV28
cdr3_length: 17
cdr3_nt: TGTGCCAGCAGTCGCAGGACAGGGGGCGCTGGGGCCAACGTCCTGACTTTC
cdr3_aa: CASSRRTGGAGANVLTF

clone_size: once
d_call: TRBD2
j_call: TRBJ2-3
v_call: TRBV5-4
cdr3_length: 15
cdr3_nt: TGTGCCAGCAGCAAAGAACTAGCGGACACAGATACGCAGTATTTT
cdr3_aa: CASSKELADTDTQYF

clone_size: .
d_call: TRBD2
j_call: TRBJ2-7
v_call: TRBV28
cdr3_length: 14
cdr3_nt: TGTGCCAGCATCAGGACTAGCGGAGCCTACGAGCAGTACTTC
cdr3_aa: CASIRTSGAYEQYF

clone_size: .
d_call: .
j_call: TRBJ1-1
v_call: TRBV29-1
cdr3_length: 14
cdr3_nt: TGCAGCGTGCCTACCTCAACGGTGAACACTGAAGCTTTCTTT
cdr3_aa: CSVPTSTVNTEAFF

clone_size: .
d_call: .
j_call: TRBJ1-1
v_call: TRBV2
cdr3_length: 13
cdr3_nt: TGTGCCAGCAGTACTTATACGAACACTGAAGCTTTCTTT
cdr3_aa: CASSTYTNTEAFF

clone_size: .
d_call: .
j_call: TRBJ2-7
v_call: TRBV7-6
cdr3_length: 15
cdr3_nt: TGTGCCAGCAGCTTAAGTACAGGGGGAGGGTACGAGCAGTACTTC
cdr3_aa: CASSLSTGGGYEQYF

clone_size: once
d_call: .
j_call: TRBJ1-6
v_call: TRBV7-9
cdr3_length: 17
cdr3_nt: TGTGCCAGCAGCCACCTGAAAGGGGGTCCAGATAATTCACCCCTCCACTTT
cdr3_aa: CASSHLKGGPDNSPLHF